The 18 T cell receptor beta chains below were found in one sample sequenced in a study of shared clonotypes between healthy human individuals (dated by TCRdb to the early 2020s). CD8 naive samples were CD45RO-negative cells positively selected for CCR7, giving a CD45RA+CCR7+ population that excluded TemRA cells. Receptor amplification or capture employed the immunoSEQ multiplex PCR assay. TCRdb took this table from immuneACCESS and kept in-frame rearrangements with V and J called. Such tables lack part of the clones; where checked against another copy, unresolved V genes explain under half of the gap, and the rest is unexplained. In this sample the table shows about 650,000 clones, around 95% of which occur a single time. About 0.11% of the sample belongs to the ten largest clones. Sequences were obtained from naive CD8+ T cells sorted from blood. What this sample's cell subset or site label stands for: CD45RA+CCR7+. These receptors all come from a woman under 40 in good health.

The V gene is TRBV25-1, the J gene TRBJ1-1; possibly TRBD1 for D (5 bases). This CDR3 is 16 amino acids long. V was shortened by 2 bases and J by 4 bases, with 17 bases between the two germline ends. CDR1 is MGHDK, CDR2 SYGVNS, per germline. CDR3 protein: CASSEESLKGPTEAFF. The CDR3 nucleotides are TGTGCCAGCAGTGAAGAGTCCCTTAAGGGGCCCACTGAAGCTTTCTTT.

Only one count was recorded for this clone. The chain carries TRBV9 and TRBJ2-3; D not resolved. Germline CDR1 and CDR2: SGDLS and YYNGEE. The length of the CDR3 is 12 residues. With 3 bases removed from V and 8 bases from J, the gap between germline ends came to 10 bases. CDR3 residues: CASSGWQGTQYF. CDR3 bases: TGTGCCAGCAGCGGGTGGCAAGGTACGCAGTATTTT. Supplemented by reference TRBV9 and TRBJ2-3, the full variable domain reads DSGVTQTPKHLITATGQRVTLRCSPRSGDLSVYWYQQSLDQGLQFLIQYYNGEERAKGNILERFSAQQFPDLHSELNLSSLELGDSALYFCASSGWQGTQYFGPGTRLTVL.

The J gene is TRBJ2-7, the V gene TRBV13, with a possible D match to TRBD1 (6 bases). The CDR3 sequence is 14 residues long. Trimming took 5 bases from V and 2 from J, leaving 13 bases between them. The germline gives CDR1 PRHDT, CDR2 FYEKMQ (reference sequence). Here the CDR3 reads CASSAQDSPYEQYF. The CDR3 DNA follows: TGTGCCAGCAGCGCGCAGGACAGTCCCTACGAGCAGTACTTC.

This clone has just one count. The chain joins TRBV10-2 to TRBJ1-2, with 7 bases matching TRBD1. This CDR3 spans 14 amino acids. Germline V lookup: CDR1 WSHSY, CDR2 SAAADI. The J segment lost 0 bases and the V segment lost 6 bases, leaving 4 bases of the junction unmatched. The CDR3 DNA is TGCGCCAGCAGCTTGGACAGGTCTAACTATGGCTACACCTTC. Translated: CASSLDRSNYGYTF.

This chain connects TRBV29-1 to TRBJ2-7; 12 bases map to TRBD2. Unmatched junction bases numbered 3, after V lost 6 bases and J lost 3 bases. CDR3 size: 13 residues. CDR1 SQVTM and CDR2 ANQGSEA come from the germline V gene. The CDR3 nucleotides are TGCAGCGTCCAGGGACTAGCGGGCTACGAGCAGTACTTC. This sequence encodes CSVQGLAGYEQYF.

This chain uses TRBV2 with TRBJ1-5; 8 nucleotides match TRBD1. J was trimmed by 1 base and V by 8 bases; bases with no gene match: 13. CDR3 size: 17 residues. Germline V gene sequence: CDR1 SNHLY, CDR2 FYNNEI. In nucleotides, the CDR3 is TGTGCCAGCGGGGGTCCCCGGACAGGGCCAAGCAATCAGCCCCAGCATTTT. Its protein is CASGGPRTGPSNQPQHF.

This chain links TRBV5-4 with TRBJ2-7, with no clear D. The CDR3 covers 13 residues. Trimming cost V 4 bases and J 3 bases, with 11 bases left between them. Per the germline V gene, CDR1 is SGHNT and CDR2 is YYREEE (reference sequence). The CDR3 loop is CASSRSEDYEQYF. In nucleotides, the CDR3 is TGTGCCAGCAGCAGGAGCGAGGACTACGAGCAGTACTTC.

The chain recombines TRBV11-2 with TRBJ1-1; D possibly corresponds to TRBD1 (5 bases). The CDR3 is made up of 15 amino acids. Germline-derived CDR1 and CDR2 are SGHAT and FQNNGV. Trimming shortened V by 0 bases and J by 4 bases, and 12 bases separated the two germline ends. The CDR3 spells CASSLDQMGGTEAFF. As DNA, the CDR3 is TGTGCCAGCAGCTTAGATCAGATGGGGGGCACTGAAGCTTTCTTT.

The CDR3, as DNA: TGCGCCAGCAGCCAAGATCAGGGGGCTGGAAACACCATATATTTT. Protein sequence: CASSQDQGAGNTIYF. The genes are TRBV4-1 and TRBJ1-3, with 7 bases identical to TRBD1. The CDR3 covers 15 residues. Trimming took 0 bases from V and 2 from J; bases not matched to a gene: 1. Per the germline V gene, CDR1 is MGHRA and CDR2 is YSYEKL.

The chain is built from TRBV6-1 and TRBJ2-5; 12 bases fit TRBD2. J gave up 1 base and V 4 bases, and 4 bases lay outside the gene matches. Germline CDR1 reads MNHNS; CDR2 reads SASEGT. This CDR3 region has 16 residues. This CDR3 reads CASSGLAGAFQETQYF. The CDR3 DNA follows: TGTGCCAGCAGTGGACTAGCGGGAGCCTTCCAAGAGACCCAGTACTTC.

In this sample, this clone turned up once. The V and J genes are TRBV19 and TRBJ1-5; a possible D gene is TRBD1 (6 bases). There are 15 residues in the CDR3. Trimming cost V 5 bases and J 1 base, with 12 bases left between them. CDR1 is LNHDA and CDR2 is SQIVND in the germline V gene (reference sequence). CDR3 sequence: CASSEGGWSNQPQHF. The CDR3 DNA sequence: TGTGCCAGTAGTGAAGGGGGATGGAGCAATCAGCCCCAGCATTTT. Full variable domain (missing parts from reference TRBV19 and TRBJ1-5): DGGITQSPKYLFRKEGQNVTLSCEQNLNHDAMYWYRQDPGQGLRLIYYSQIVNDFQKGDIAEGYSVSREKKESFPLTVTSAQKNPTAFYLCASSEGGWSNQPQHFGDGTRLSIL.

The chain links TRBV28 to TRBJ1-5, with D possibly being TRBD1 (6 bases). Germline V lookup: CDR1 MDHEN, CDR2 SYDVKM. The CDR3 covers 16 residues. V lost 1 base to trimming and J lost 2 bases, with 12 bases between them. CDR3 nucleotide sequence: TGTGCCAGCAGTTTATACAGGGCAGGAGGCAATCAGCCCCAGCATTTT. It codes for CASSLYRAGGNQPQHF.

This clone was detected only once. V usage is TRBV4-1 and J usage is TRBJ2-1; D gene unclear. Germline V gives CDR1 MGHRA, CDR2 YSYEKL. The CDR3 sequence is 13 residues long. With 4 bases removed from V and 7 bases from J, the gap between germline ends came to 11 bases. CDR3 region: CASSPRGSNEQFF. The CDR3 region has the DNA TGCGCCAGCAGCCCCCGTGGGTCGAATGAGCAGTTCTTC.

This CDR3 reads CASSQGAGGSNEQFF. The CDR3 DNA is TGTGCCAGCAGCCAGGGGGCGGGAGGATCCAATGAGCAGTTCTTC. The chain couples TRBV7-6 to TRBJ2-1, with D perhaps assigned TRBD1 or TRBD2 (8 bases each). The CDR3 totals 15 residues. Germline V gene data show CDR1 as SGHVS and CDR2 as FNYEAQ. V lost 5 bases to trimming and J lost 6 bases, with 17 bases between them.

The J gene is TRBJ2-7, the V gene TRBV12-2; the table's D call, TRBD2, was not checked against the DNA. TRBV12-2 is marked as a pseudogene. CDR3 length: 18 amino acids. CDR3 coding DNA: TGTGCAAGTCGCTTAGCCCGACTAGCGGGAGACGTCTCCTACGAGCAGTACTTC. It encodes CASRLARLAGDVSYEQYF.

This clone was found once. The same CDR3 arises from other DNA sequences in this sample as well. The chain joins TRBV15 to TRBJ1-4; D is possibly TRBD1 (5 bases). Germline V gives CDR1 LNHNV, CDR2 YYDKDF (reference sequence). The V end was cut by 0 bases, the J end by 7 bases, with 6 bases between. The CDR3 runs to 13 residues. This CDR3 reads CATSRDRGEKLFF. The CDR3 DNA reads TGTGCCACCAGCAGAGATAGGGGTGAAAAACTGTTTTTT. The full variable domain, with the rest looked up from reference TRBV15 and TRBJ1-4, is DAMVIQNPRYQVTQFGKPVTLSCSQTLNHNVMYWYQQKSSQAPKLLFHYYDKDFNNEADTPDNFQSRRPNTSFCFLDIRSPGLGDTAMYLCATSRDRGEKLFFGSGTQLSVL.

The chain has TRBV28 and TRBJ1-1; D is unresolved. Trimming left V 7 bases short and J 5 bases short, with 14 bases between. CDR1 is MDHEN and CDR2 is SYDVKM in the germline V gene. This CDR3 region has 13 residues. The CDR3 loop reads CASTFSGKTEAFF. The CDR3 DNA sequence: TGTGCCAGCACCTTCTCGGGAAAAACTGAAGCTTTCTTT.

This clone is a singleton in its sample. The chain carries TRBV2 and TRBJ2-1, with 8 nucleotides matching TRBD2. From germline, CDR1 is SNHLY and CDR2 FYNNEI. The CDR3 runs to 15 residues. With V trimmed by 2 bases and J by 6 bases, 6 bases remained unmatched. The CDR3 sequence: CASSESSGWGNEQFF. In DNA form, the CDR3 reads TGTGCCAGCAGTGAATCTAGCGGGTGGGGCAATGAGCAGTTCTTC.